The present TCR beta chain was sequenced within a study of OX40 agonist ivuxolimab in advanced cancers. CDR1 and CDR2 (germline): LNHDA, SQIVND (reference sequence). The CDR3 sequence is 13 residues long. Trimming removed 6 bases at V and 3 bases at J, with 12 bases between. TCRdb's table, derived via immunoSEQ multiplex PCR, lists solely in-frame clones and lacks some. The sample yields 65,000 to 95,000 clones, 91% seen once. V is TRBV19 and J is TRBJ2-7; a weak D match, TRBD1 (5 bases). The sample in question was CD4+ or CD8+ T cells sorted from blood, obtained in a trial of the OX40 agonist ivuxolimab. This clonotype originated in an adult with an advanced solid tumor such as melanoma, head and neck, liver or kidney cancer. Here the CDR3 DNA reads TGTGCCAGTAGCCCTGGACATTACTACGAGCAGTACTTC. Protein: CASSPGHYYEQYF.